A single TCR beta chain is shown here with its context. CDR3 length: 13 residues. The germline V and J ends were trimmed by 8 bases and 1 base, with 11 bases remaining between them. The germline V gene encodes CDR1 ENHRY and CDR2 SYGVKD. The PCR made use of 60 Vbeta and 13 Jbeta primers. Assay used: immunoSEQ multiplex PCR; TCRdb lists only in-frame clones, some missing. This table holds approximately 150,000 clones, approximately 72% found once. The data belong to a study of cytomegalovirus exposure and HLA in healthy donors. What was sequenced was PBMCs. The receptor comes from a man aged 45-65 years in good health and CMV-seronegative. The chain joins TRBV10-3 to TRBJ1-1; D ambiguous. The DNA of the CDR3 is TGTGCCATCCGTAGCAGCAGGAACACTGAAGCTTTCTTT. This sequence encodes CAIRSSRNTEAFF.